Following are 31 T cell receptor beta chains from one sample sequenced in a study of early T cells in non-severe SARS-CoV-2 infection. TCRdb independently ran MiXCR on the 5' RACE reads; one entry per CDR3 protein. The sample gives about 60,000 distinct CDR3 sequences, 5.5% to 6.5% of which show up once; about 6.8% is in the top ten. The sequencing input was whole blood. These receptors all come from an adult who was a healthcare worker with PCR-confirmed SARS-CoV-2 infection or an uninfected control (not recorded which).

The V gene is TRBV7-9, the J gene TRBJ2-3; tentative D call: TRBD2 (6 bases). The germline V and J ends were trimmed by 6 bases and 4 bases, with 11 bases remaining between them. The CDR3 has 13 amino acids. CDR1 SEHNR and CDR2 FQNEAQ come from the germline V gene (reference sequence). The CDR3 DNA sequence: TGTGCCAGCAGGACGGGACTGTCAGATACGCAGTATTTT. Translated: CASRTGLSDTQYF. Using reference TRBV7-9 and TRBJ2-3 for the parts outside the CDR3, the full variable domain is DTGVSQNPRHKITKRGQNVTFRCDPISEHNRLYWYRQTLGQGPEFLTYFQNEAQLEKSRLLSDRFSAERPKGSFSTLEIQRTEQGDSAMYLCASRTGLSDTQYFGPGTRLTVL.

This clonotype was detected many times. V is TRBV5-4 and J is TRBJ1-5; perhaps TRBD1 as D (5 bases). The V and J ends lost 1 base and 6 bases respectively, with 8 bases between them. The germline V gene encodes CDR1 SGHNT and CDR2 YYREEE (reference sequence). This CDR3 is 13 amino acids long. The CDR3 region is CASSLWGVQPQHF. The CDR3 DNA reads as TGTGCCAGCAGCTTGTGGGGGGTTCAGCCCCAGCATTTT.

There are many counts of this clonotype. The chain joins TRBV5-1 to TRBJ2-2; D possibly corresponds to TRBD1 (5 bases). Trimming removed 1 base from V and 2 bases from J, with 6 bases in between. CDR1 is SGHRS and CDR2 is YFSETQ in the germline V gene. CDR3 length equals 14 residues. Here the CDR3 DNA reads TGCGCCAGCAGCTTGACAGGAAACACCGGGGAGCTGTTTTTT. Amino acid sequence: CASSLTGNTGELFF. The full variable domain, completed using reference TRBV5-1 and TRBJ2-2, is KAGVTQTPRYLIKTRGQQVTLSCSPISGHRSVSWYQQTPGQGLQFLFEYFSETQRNKGNFPGRFSGRQFSNSRSEMNVSTLELGDSALYLCASSLTGNTGELFFGEGSRLTVL.

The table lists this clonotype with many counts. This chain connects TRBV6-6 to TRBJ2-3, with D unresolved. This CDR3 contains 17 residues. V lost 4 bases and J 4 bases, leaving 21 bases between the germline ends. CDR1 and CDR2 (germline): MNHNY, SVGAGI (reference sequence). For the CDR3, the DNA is TGTGCCAGCAGTTCATCTCCGGGCCCCGCTAGGGCAGATACGCAGTATTTT. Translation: CASSSSPGPARADTQYF.

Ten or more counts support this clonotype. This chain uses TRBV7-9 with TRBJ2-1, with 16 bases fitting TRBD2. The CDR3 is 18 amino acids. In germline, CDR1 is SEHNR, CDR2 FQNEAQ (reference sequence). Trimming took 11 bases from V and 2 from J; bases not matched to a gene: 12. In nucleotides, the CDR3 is TGTGCCGGGGAGCCGGGACTAGCGGGAGGGAATCCCTACAATGAGCAGTTCTTC. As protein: CAGEPGLAGGNPYNEQFF.

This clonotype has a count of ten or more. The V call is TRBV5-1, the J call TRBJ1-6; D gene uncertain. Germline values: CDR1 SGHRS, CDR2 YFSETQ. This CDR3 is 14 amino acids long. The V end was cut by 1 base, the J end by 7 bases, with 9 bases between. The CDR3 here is CASSLSVWNSPLHF. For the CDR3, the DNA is TGCGCCAGCAGCTTGTCGGTCTGGAATTCACCCCTCCACTTT. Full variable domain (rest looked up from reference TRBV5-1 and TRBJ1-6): KAGVTQTPRYLIKTRGQQVTLSCSPISGHRSVSWYQQTPGQGLQFLFEYFSETQRNKGNFPGRFSGRQFSNSRSEMNVSTLELGDSALYLCASSLSVWNSPLHFGNGTRLTVT.

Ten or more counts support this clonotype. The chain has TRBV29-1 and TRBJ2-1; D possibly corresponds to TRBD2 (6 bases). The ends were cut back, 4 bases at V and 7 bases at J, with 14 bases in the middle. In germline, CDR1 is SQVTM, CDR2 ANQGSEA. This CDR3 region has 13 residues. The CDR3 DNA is TGCAGCGTTGGCACAGGACTAAGGAATGAGCAGTTCTTC. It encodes CSVGTGLRNEQFF.

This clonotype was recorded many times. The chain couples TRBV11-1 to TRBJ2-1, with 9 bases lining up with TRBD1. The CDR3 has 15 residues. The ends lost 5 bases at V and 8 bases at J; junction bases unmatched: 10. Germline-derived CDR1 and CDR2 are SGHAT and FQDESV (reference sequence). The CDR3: CASSRGGQGSDEQFF. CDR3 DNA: TGTGCCAGCAGCCGCGGGGGACAGGGTTCGGATGAGCAGTTCTTC. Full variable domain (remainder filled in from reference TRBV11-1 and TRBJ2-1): EAEVAQSPRYKITEKSQAVAFWCDPISGHATLYWYRQILGQGPELLVQFQDESVVDDSQLPKDRFSAERLKGVDSTLKIQPAELGDSAMYLCASSRGGQGSDEQFFGPGTRLTVL.

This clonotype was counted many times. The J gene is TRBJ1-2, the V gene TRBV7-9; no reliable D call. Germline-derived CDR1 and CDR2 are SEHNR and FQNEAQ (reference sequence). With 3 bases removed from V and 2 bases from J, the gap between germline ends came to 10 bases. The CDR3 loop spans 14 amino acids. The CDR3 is CASSFWGQNYGYTF. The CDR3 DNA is TGTGCCAGCAGCTTTTGGGGTCAAAACTATGGCTACACCTTC. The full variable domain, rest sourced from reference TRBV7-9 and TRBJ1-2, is DTGVSQNPRHKITKRGQNVTFRCDPISEHNRLYWYRQTLGQGPEFLTYFQNEAQLEKSRLLSDRFSAERPKGSFSTLEIQRTEQGDSAMYLCASSFWGQNYGYTFGSGTRLTVV.

The CDR3 loop is CASSFSFQYNSGANVLTF. The CDR3 nucleotides are TGTGCCAGCAGCTTTTCTTTCCAATACAACTCTGGGGCCAACGTCCTGACTTTC. This sequence joins TRBV7-2 and TRBJ2-6; D unclear. Looked up from germline, CDR1 is SGHTA and CDR2 is FQGNSA. The germline V and J ends were trimmed by 3 bases and 0 bases, with 15 bases remaining between them. The CDR3 contains 18 residues.

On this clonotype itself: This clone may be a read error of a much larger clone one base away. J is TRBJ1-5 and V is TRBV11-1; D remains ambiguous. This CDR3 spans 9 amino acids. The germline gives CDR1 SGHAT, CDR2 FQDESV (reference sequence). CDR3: CVSSHPGHF. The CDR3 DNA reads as TGTGTCAGCAGCCACCCCGGACATTTT. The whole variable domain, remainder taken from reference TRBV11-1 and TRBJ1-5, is EAEVAQSPRYKITEKSQAVAFWCDPISGHATLYWYRQILGQGPELLVQFQDESVVDDSQLPKDRFSAERLKGVDSTLKIQPAELGDSAMYLCVSSHPGHFGDGTRLSIL.

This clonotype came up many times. DNA of the CDR3: TGTGCCAGCAGTGTACGGAGCGGGAGCCTGAACACCGGGGAGCTGTTTTTT. It codes for CASSVRSGSLNTGELFF. The rearrangement links TRBV6-5 to TRBJ2-2, with 8 nucleotides matching TRBD2. Trimming at V came to 5 bases and at J to 1 base, leaving 9 bases not matched to a gene. The CDR3 sequence is 17 residues long. Germline loops: CDR1 MNHEY, CDR2 SVGAGI.

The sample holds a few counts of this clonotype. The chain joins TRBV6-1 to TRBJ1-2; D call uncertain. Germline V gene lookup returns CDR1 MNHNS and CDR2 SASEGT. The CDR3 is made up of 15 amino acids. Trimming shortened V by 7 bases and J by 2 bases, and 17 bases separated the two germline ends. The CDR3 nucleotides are TGTGCCAGCAACCAACGAAGACTAGAGAACTATGGCTACACCTTC. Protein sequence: CASNQRRLENYGYTF.

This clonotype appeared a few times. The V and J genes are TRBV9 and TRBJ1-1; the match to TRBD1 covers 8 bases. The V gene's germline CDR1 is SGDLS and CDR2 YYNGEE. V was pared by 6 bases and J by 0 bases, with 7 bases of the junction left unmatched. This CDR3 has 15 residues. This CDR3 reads CASTRTGQMNTEAFF. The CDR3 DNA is TGTGCCAGCACAAGGACAGGGCAAATGAACACTGAAGCTTTCTTT.

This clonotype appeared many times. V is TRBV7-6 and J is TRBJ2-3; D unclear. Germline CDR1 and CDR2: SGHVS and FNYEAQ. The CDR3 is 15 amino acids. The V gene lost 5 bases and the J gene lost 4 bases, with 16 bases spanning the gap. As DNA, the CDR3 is TGTGCCAGCAGCCTTGGACCTCTGGCCGCAGATACGCAGTATTTT. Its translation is CASSLGPLAADTQYF. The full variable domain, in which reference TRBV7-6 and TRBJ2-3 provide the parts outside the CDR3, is GAGVSQSPRYKVTKRGQDVALRCDPISGHVSLYWYRQALGQGPEFLTYFNYEAQQDKSGLPNDRFSAERPEGSISTLTIQRTEQRDSAMYRCASSLGPLAADTQYFGPGTRLTVL.

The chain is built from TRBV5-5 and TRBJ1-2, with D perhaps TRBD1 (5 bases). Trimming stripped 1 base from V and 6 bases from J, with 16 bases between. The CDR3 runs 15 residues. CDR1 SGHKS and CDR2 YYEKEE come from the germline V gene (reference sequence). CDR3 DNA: TGTGCCAGCAGCTTGAGTTGGCAGGGCGAAAATGGCTACACCTTC. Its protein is CASSLSWQGENGYTF.

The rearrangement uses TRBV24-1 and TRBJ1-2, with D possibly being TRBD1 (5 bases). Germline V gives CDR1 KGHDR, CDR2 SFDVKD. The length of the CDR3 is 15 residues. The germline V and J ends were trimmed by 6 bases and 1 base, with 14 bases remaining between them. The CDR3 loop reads CATSPNGALNYGYTF. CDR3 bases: TGTGCCACCAGTCCCAACGGGGCCCTTAACTATGGCTACACCTTC.

The CDR3 protein is CASKVQQLPSYGYTF. DNA for the CDR3: TGTGCCAGCAAAGTACAGCAACTCCCCTCCTATGGCTACACCTTC. The V and J genes are TRBV28 and TRBJ1-2, with D hard to call. V was trimmed by 7 bases and J by 4 bases, leaving 19 bases between them. Germline CDR1 is MDHEN and CDR2 is SYDVKM. The CDR3 is made up of 15 amino acids.

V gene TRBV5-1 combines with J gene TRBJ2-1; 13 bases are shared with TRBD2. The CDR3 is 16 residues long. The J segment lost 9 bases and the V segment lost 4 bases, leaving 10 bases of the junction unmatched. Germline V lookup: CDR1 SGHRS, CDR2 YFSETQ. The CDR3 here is CASSTGTSGAVVEQFF. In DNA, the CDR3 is TGCGCCAGCAGCACAGGGACTAGCGGGGCTGTCGTTGAGCAGTTCTTC.

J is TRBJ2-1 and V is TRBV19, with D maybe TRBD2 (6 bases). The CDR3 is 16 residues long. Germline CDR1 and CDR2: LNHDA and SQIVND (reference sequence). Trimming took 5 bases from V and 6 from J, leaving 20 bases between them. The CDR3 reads CASSPVNLRDFNEQFF. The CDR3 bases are TGTGCCAGTAGTCCGGTGAACCTGCGGGACTTCAATGAGCAGTTCTTC.

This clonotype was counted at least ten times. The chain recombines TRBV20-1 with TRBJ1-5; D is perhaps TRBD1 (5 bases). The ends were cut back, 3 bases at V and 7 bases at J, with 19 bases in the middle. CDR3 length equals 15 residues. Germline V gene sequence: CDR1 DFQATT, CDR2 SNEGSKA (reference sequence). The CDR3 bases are TGCAGTGCTAGTAGATCTGGGGGTGAGTGGCAGCCCCAGCATTTT. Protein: CSASRSGGEWQPQHF.

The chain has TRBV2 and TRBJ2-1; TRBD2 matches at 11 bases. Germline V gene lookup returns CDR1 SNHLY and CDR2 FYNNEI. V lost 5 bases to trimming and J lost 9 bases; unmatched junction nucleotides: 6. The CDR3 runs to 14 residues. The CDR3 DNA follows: TGTGCCAGCAGTACTAGCGGGAGCCTTGGTGAGCAGTTCTTC. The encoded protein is CASSTSGSLGEQFF.

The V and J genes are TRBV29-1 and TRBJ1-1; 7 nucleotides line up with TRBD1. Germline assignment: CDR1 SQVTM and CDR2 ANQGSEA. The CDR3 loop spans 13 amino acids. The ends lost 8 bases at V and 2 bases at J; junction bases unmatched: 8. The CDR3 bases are TGCAGCTCTTTACAGGGGTACAACACTGAAGCTTTCTTT. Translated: CSSLQGYNTEAFF.

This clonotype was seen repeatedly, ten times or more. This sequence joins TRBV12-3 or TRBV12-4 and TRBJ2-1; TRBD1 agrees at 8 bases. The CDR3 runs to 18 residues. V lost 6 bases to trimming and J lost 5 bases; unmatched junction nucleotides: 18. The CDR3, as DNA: TGTGCCAGCAGCCCTGACAGGGGAGTGAGCGGGTTTAACAATGAGCAGTTCTTC. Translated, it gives CASSPDRGVSGFNNEQFF.

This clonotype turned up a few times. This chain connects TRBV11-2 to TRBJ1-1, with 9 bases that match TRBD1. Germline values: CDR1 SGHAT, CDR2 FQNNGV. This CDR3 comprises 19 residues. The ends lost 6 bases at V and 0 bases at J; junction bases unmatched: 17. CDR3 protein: CASRLSKRGTGYMNTEAFF. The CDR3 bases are TGTGCCAGCAGACTTAGCAAAAGAGGGACAGGGTATATGAACACTGAAGCTTTCTTT.

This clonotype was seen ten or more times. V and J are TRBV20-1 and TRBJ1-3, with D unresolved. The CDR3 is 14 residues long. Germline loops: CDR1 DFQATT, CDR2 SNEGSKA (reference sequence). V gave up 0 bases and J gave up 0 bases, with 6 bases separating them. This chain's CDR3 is CSAREGNSGNTIYF. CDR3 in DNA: TGCAGTGCTAGAGAAGGGAACTCTGGAAACACCATATATTTT.

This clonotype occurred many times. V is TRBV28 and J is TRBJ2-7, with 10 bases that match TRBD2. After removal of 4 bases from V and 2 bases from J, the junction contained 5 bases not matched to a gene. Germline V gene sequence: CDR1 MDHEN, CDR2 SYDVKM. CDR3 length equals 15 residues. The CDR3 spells CASSSDGLAAYEQYF. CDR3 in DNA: TGTGCCAGCAGTTCCGACGGACTAGCGGCCTACGAGCAGTACTTC.

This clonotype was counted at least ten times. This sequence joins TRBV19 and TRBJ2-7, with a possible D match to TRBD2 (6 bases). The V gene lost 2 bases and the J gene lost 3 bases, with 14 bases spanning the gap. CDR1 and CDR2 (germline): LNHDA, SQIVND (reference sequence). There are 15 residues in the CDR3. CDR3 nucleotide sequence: TGTGCCAGTAGTATATCGGGGGACGGATACTACGAGCAGTACTTC. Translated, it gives CASSISGDGYYEQYF. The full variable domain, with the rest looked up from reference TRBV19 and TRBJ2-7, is DGGITQSPKYLFRKEGQNVTLSCEQNLNHDAMYWYRQDPGQGLRLIYYSQIVNDFQKGDIAEGYSVSREKKESFPLTVTSAQKNPTAFYLCASSISGDGYYEQYFGPGTRLTVT.

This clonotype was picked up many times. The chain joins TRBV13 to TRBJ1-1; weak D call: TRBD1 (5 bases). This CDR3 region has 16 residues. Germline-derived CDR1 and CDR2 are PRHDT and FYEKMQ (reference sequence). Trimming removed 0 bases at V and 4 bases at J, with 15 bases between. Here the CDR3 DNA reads TGTGCCAGCAGCTTAGGCTGGGGCAGGGCTCGCACTGAAGCTTTCTTT. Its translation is CASSLGWGRARTEAFF.

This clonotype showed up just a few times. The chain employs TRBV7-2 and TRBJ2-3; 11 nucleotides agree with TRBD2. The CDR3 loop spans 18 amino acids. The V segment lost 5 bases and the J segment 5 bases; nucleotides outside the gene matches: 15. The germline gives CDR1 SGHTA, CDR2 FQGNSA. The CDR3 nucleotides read TGTGCCAGCAGCCCAACCCTAGCGGGGGGTCCCGGGGAAGATACGCAGTATTTT. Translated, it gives CASSPTLAGGPGEDTQYF.

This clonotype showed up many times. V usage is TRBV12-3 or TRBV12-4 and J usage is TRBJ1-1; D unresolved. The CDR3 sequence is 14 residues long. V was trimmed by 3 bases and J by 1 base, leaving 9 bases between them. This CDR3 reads CASSFQSANTEAFF. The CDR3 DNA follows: TGTGCCAGCAGTTTCCAGTCAGCGAACACTGAAGCTTTCTTT.